These T cell receptor beta chains were read from a single sample in a study of T cells after yellow fever vaccination. TCRdb independently ran MiXCR on the 5' RACE reads; one entry per CDR3 protein. The sample has about 550,000 distinct CDR3 sequences; about a fifth are singletons. The starting material was PBMCs, obtained 15 days after the yellow fever booster vaccination. These receptors all stem from a young man who received the YFV17D yellow fever vaccine. CDR3s include the opening cysteine and the closing phenylalanine or tryptophan. A D gene is named only where the DNA matches it firmly. Some rows have no size entry. The others give once, few or many, or a class for an expanded clone.

j_gene: TRBJ2-7; d_gene: -; abundance: -; v_gene: TRBV20-1; CDR3nt: TGCAGTGCAGAATCGCGGATCTACGAGCAGTACTTC; CDR3aa: CSAESRIYEQYF
j_gene: TRBJ2-3; d_gene: TRBD2; abundance: few; v_gene: TRBV10-2; CDR3nt: TGCGCCAGCAGTGAGTCTATTCTAGCGGGAGTAGGGGATACGCAGTATTTT; CDR3aa: CASSESILAGVGDTQYF
j_gene: TRBJ2-5; d_gene: -; abundance: -; v_gene: TRBV25-1; CDR3nt: TGTGCCAGCAGTGATCCCAGACTTTCCCAAGAGACCCAGTACTTC; CDR3aa: CASSDPRLSQETQYF
j_gene: TRBJ2-1; d_gene: -; abundance: few; v_gene: TRBV25-1; CDR3nt: TGTGCCAGCAGTGATAGAGCGCAGCAGTTCTTC; CDR3aa: CASSDRAQQFF
j_gene: TRBJ2-3; d_gene: -; abundance: -; v_gene: TRBV7-2; CDR3nt: TGTGCCAGCAGCTCTTATGGGGGGAGGATCACAGATACGCAGTATTTT; CDR3aa: CASSSYGGRITDTQYF
j_gene: TRBJ2-1; d_gene: -; abundance: -; v_gene: TRBV20-1; CDR3nt: TGCAGTACCGGAAACAATGAGCAGTTCTTC; CDR3aa: CSTGNNEQFF
j_gene: TRBJ2-1; d_gene: -; abundance: few; v_gene: TRBV12-3/TRBV12-4; CDR3nt: TGTGCCAGCAGTACCCCAGGGGACTCCTACAATGAGCAGTTCTTC; CDR3aa: CASSTPGDSYNEQFF
j_gene: TRBJ2-1; d_gene: TRBD2; abundance: -; v_gene: TRBV4-3; CDR3nt: TGCGCCAGCAGTACTAGCGACTACAATGAGCAGTTCTTC; CDR3aa: CASSTSDYNEQFF
j_gene: TRBJ2-2; d_gene: -; abundance: -; v_gene: TRBV12-3/TRBV12-4; CDR3nt: TGTGCCAGCAGTTCCGGTAGCGTAACATCCACCGGGGAGCTGTTTTTT; CDR3aa: CASSSGSVTSTGELFF
j_gene: TRBJ2-7; d_gene: -; abundance: -; v_gene: TRBV6-2/TRBV6-3; CDR3nt: TGTGCCAGCAGGAGGGCGCCTAGCTCCTACGAGCAGTACTTC; CDR3aa: CASRRAPSSYEQYF
j_gene: TRBJ2-3; d_gene: TRBD2; abundance: few; v_gene: TRBV19; CDR3nt: TGTGCCAGTAGTATATCTAGCGGGAGGTTTGGAGATACGCAGTATTTT; CDR3aa: CASSISSGRFGDTQYF
j_gene: TRBJ2-4; d_gene: -; abundance: -; v_gene: TRBV5-4; CDR3nt: TGTGCCAGCAGCTTGGGAGTCCTAGCCAAAAACATTCAGTACTTC; CDR3aa: CASSLGVLAKNIQYF
j_gene: TRBJ2-2; d_gene: -; abundance: few; v_gene: TRBV5-1; CDR3nt: TGCGCCAGCAGCGTTATAGCGGACAACACCGGGGAGCTGTTTTTT; CDR3aa: CASSVIADNTGELFF
j_gene: TRBJ2-1; d_gene: -; abundance: -; v_gene: TRBV4-2; CDR3nt: TGTGCCAGCAGCCAAGAGATTTACGACAATGAGCAGTTCTTC; CDR3aa: CASSQEIYDNEQFF
j_gene: TRBJ2-5; d_gene: -; abundance: few; v_gene: TRBV10-3; CDR3nt: TGTGCCATCAGTGAGGGACTTCAAGAGACCCAGTACTTC; CDR3aa: CAISEGLQETQYF
j_gene: TRBJ2-7; d_gene: TRBD2; abundance: -; v_gene: TRBV7-3; CDR3nt: TGTGCCAGCAGCTTTGCGGGAGGGCCCGCCTACGAGCAGTACTTC; CDR3aa: CASSFAGGPAYEQYF
j_gene: TRBJ2-4; d_gene: -; abundance: -; v_gene: TRBV6-1; CDR3nt: TGTGCCAGCAGTCGCCCCTCTAGCGTAGAGGTCAAAAACATTCAGTACTTC; CDR3aa: CASSRPSSVEVKNIQYF
j_gene: TRBJ2-7; d_gene: -; abundance: -; v_gene: TRBV20-1; CDR3nt: TGCAGTGCTCAGACCCTTGGAGGTTACGAGCAGTACTTC; CDR3aa: CSAQTLGGYEQYF
j_gene: TRBJ2-7; d_gene: -; abundance: few; v_gene: TRBV20-1; CDR3nt: TGCAGTGCTAGTAGGGTAGCGCGATCCTACGAGCAGTACTTC; CDR3aa: CSASRVARSYEQYF